The clone carrying this T cell receptor (beta chain) was seen a handful of times. Its antigen is as yet unknown. The CDR3 contains 15 residues. Germline values: CDR1 SEHNR, CDR2 FQNEAQ (reference sequence). Trimming left V 1 base short and J 3 bases short, with 10 bases between. A single-stranded UMI oligo with SP2 sequence was ligated to cDNA 3' ends. First-round PCR used 3 to 4 cycles and beta primers RC1.1 and RC1.2 covering TRBC1 and TRBC2. TCRdb independently ran MiXCR on the UMI-ligation and nested PCR reads; one entry per CDR3 protein. Of roughly 51,000 distinct CDR3 sequences in the sample, approximately 13% were seen once. The data were obtained in a study of quantifying T cell responses using KT2 cells. Study-wide context: TCR alpha and beta constant-region primers primed reverse transcription of RNA.

A range of KT2-to-PBMC ratios was made using fixed PBMC numbers. Study findings and constraints: Counts of KT2 alpha and beta sequences rose linearly with the number of KT2 cells added.

J is TRBJ1-5 and V is TRBV7-9; D ambiguous. The sequence came from a human donor. The sequenced sample was PBMCs spiked with cells of the T cell clone KT2. This CDR3 reads CASSLGRELNQPQHF. Written as DNA, the CDR3 is TGTGCCAGCAGCTTAGGACGTGAACTCAATCAGCCCCAGCATTTT.